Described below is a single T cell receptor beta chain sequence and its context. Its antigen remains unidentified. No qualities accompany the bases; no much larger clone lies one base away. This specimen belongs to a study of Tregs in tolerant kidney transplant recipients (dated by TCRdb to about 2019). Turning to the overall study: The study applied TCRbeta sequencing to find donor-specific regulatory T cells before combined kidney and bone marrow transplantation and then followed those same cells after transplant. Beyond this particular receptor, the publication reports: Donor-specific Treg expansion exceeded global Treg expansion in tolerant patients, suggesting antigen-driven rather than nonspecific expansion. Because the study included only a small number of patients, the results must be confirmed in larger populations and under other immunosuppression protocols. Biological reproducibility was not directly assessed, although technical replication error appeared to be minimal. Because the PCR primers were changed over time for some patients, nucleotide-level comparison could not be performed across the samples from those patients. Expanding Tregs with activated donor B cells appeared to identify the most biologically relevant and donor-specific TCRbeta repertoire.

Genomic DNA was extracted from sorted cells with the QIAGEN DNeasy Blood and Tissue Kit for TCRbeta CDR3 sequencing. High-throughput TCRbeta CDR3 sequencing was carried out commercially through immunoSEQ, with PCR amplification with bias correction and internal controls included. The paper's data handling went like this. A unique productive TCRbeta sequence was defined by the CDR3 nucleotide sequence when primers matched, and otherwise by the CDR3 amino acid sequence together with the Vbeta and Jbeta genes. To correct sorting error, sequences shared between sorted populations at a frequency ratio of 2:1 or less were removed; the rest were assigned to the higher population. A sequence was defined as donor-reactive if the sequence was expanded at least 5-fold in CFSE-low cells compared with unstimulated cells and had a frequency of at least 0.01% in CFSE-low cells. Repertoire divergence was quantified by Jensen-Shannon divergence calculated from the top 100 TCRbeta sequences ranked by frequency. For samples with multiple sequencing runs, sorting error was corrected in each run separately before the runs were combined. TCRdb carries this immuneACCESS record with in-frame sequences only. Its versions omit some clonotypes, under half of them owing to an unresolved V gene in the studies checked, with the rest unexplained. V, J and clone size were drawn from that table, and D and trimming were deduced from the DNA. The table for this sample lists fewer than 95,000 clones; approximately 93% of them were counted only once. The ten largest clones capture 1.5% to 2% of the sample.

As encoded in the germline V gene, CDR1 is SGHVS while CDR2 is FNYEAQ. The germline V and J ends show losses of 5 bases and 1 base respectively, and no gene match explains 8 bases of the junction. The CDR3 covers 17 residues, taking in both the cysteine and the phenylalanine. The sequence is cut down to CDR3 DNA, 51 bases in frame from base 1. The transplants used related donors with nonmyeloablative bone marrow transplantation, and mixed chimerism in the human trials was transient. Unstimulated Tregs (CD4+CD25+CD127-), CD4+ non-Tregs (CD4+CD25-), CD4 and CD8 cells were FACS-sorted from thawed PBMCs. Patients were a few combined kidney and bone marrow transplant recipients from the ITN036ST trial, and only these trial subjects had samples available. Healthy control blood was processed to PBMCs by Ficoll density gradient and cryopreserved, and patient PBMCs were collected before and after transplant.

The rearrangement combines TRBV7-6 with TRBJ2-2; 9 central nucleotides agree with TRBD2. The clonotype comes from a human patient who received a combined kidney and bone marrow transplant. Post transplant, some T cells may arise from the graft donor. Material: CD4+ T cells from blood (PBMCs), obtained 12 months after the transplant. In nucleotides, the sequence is TGTGCCAGCAGCCCCCGGCTAGCGGGGCAGAACACCGGGGAGCTGTTTTTT. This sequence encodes CASSPRLAGQNTGELFF. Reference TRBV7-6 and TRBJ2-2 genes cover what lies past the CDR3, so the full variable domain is GAGVSQSPRYKVTKRGQDVALRCDPISGHVSLYWYRQALGQGPEFLTYFNYEAQQDKSGLPNDRFSAERPEGSISTLTIQRTEQRDSAMYRCASSPRLAGQNTGELFFGEGSRLTVL.